What follows are 31 T cell receptor beta chains derived from one specimen sequenced in a study of cytomegalovirus exposure and HLA in healthy donors. 13 Jbeta primers and 60 Vbeta primers were used for the PCR. The protocol was immunoSEQ multiplex PCR, while the TCRdb copy is restricted to in-frame clones and leaves out a portion. The table includes some 120,000 clones, more than 70% detected once. Sequencing was carried out using PBMCs. These receptors were collected from a man aged 45-65 years in good health and CMV-seronegative.

The CDR3 loop is CASSVGSPVTRAGELFF. The CDR3 region has the DNA TGTGCCAGCAGCGTAGGAAGTCCCGTCACCCGGGCCGGGGAGCTGTTTTTT. The J gene is TRBJ2-2, the V gene TRBV9; no clear D. CDR3 length: 17 residues. V was trimmed by 0 bases and J by 6 bases, leaving 18 bases between them. Germline CDR1 reads SGDLS; CDR2 reads YYNGEE.

The rearrangement links TRBV11-2 to TRBJ1-5; TRBD1 matches 8 bases. The CDR3 consists of 15 residues. V was pared by 1 base and J by 2 bases, with 1 base of the junction left unmatched. In germline, CDR1 is SGHAT, CDR2 FQNNGV. This CDR3 reads CASSLGGQGNQPQHF. The CDR3 DNA reads as TGTGCCAGCAGCTTAGGGGGACAGGGCAATCAGCCCCAGCATTTT. Full variable domain (rest looked up from reference TRBV11-2 and TRBJ1-5): EAGVAQSPRYKIIEKRQSVAFWCNPISGHATLYWYQQILGQGPKLLIQFQNNGVVDDSQLPKDRFSAERLKGVDSTLKIQPAKLEDSAVYLCASSLGGQGNQPQHFGDGTRLSIL.

The V and J genes are TRBV7-2 and TRBJ2-7; 9 bases fit TRBD2. This CDR3 region has 16 residues. CDR1 is SGHTA, CDR2 FQGNSA, per germline. V lost 6 bases to trimming and J lost 4 bases; unmatched junction nucleotides: 13. The CDR3 loop is CASSLSPGTSIYEQYF. The CDR3 region has the DNA TGTGCCAGCAGTTTATCCCCCGGGACTAGCATATACGAGCAGTACTTC. The full variable domain, in which reference TRBV7-2 and TRBJ2-7 provide the parts outside the CDR3, is GAGVSQSPSNKVTEKGKDVELRCDPISGHTALYWYRQSLGQGLEFLIYFQGNSAPDKSGLPSDRFSAERTGGSVSTLTIQRTQQEDSAVYLCASSLSPGTSIYEQYFGPGTRLTVT.

This chain connects TRBV27 to TRBJ1-2; D uncertain. The CDR3 loop spans 13 amino acids. Between the trimmed V and J ends, which lost 3 bases and 4 bases, there was a span of 9 bases. CDR1 is MNHEY, CDR2 SMNVEV, per germline (reference sequence). The CDR3 region has the DNA TGTGCCAGCAGTTTGGGCGGGATCTATGGCTACACCTTC. Protein product: CASSLGGIYGYTF.

Remarks on this clone: Distinct nucleotide sequences in the sample also encode this CDR3. The chain recombines TRBV18 with TRBJ2-7; 7 bases are shared with TRBD1. Per germline, CDR1 KGHSH and CDR2 LQKENI. The CDR3 totals 14 residues. V shed 5 bases, J shed 2 bases, and the junction held 6 bases outside the gene matches. In DNA form, the CDR3 reads TGTGCCAGCTCATCGCCGACAGGGACCTACGAGCAGTACTTC. Amino acid sequence: CASSSPTGTYEQYF.

The V and J genes are TRBV20-1 and TRBJ2-7; D is uncertain. The CDR3 totals 11 residues. Germline CDR1 reads DFQATT; CDR2 reads SNEGSKA (reference sequence). V was pared by 3 bases and J by 3 bases, with 6 bases between. CDR3 sequence reads: CSASSDYEQYF. The CDR3 bases are TGCAGTGCTAGCTCAGACTACGAGCAGTACTTC.

This clone showed up just a few times. The chain links TRBV9 to TRBJ1-5, with 7 nucleotides matching TRBD1. Trimming cost V 3 bases and J 2 bases; bases outside gene matches: 2. The germline CDR1 and CDR2 sequences are SGDLS and YYNGEE. This CDR3 is 14 amino acids long. CDR3 nucleotides: TGTGCCAGCAGCGCCACAGGGGGCAATCAGCCCCAGCATTTT. Translation: CASSATGGNQPQHF.

J is TRBJ2-5 and V is TRBV5-6, with unresolved D. The length of the CDR3 is 12 residues. Germline lookup yields CDR1 SGHDT and CDR2 YYEEEE. The V and J ends lost 3 bases and 7 bases respectively, with 10 bases between them. CDR3 sequence (DNA): TGTGCCAGCAGCTCGACAATGTTGACCCAGTACTTC. Amino acid sequence: CASSSTMLTQYF.

V and J are TRBV10-3 and TRBJ1-5; D is unclear. The CDR3 sequence is 13 residues long. Germline CDR1 reads ENHRY; CDR2 reads SYGVKD. V shed 4 bases and J shed 4 bases, with 8 bases lying between them. The CDR3 loop is CAISGSENQPQHF. The CDR3 bases are TGTGCCATCAGTGGGTCAGAGAATCAGCCCCAGCATTTT.

V gene TRBV28 combines with J gene TRBJ2-3, with 9 bases matching TRBD2. The CDR3 runs 15 residues. Germline V lookup: CDR1 MDHEN, CDR2 SYDVKM. The trim removed 5 bases at V and 6 bases at J, leaving 9 bases unmatched. CDR3 loop: CASSQVAGVGDTQYF. CDR3 bases: TGTGCCAGCAGTCAGGTAGCGGGAGTCGGTGATACGCAGTATTTT.

V is TRBV6-1 and J is TRBJ1-1, with unresolved D. There are 14 residues in the CDR3. Germline loops: CDR1 MNHNS, CDR2 SASEGT. With 5 bases removed from V and 0 bases from J, the gap between germline ends came to 10 bases. The CDR3 DNA reads TGTGCCAGCAGTCGAGGAGGGTTGAACACTGAAGCTTTCTTT. This sequence encodes CASSRGGLNTEAFF.

The chain recombines TRBV4-2 with TRBJ1-2; D not resolved. V lost 0 bases to trimming and J lost 4 bases, with 12 bases between them. Looked up from germline, CDR1 is LGHNA and CDR2 is YNFKEQ. CDR3 size: 15 residues. CDR3 residues: CASSQDMGKGYGYTF. The CDR3 bases are TGTGCCAGCAGCCAAGACATGGGCAAAGGCTATGGCTACACCTTC.

The sample holds one count of this clone. J is TRBJ2-3 and V is TRBV28; 9 positions agree with TRBD2. J was trimmed by 6 bases and V by 2 bases; bases with no gene match: 6. The CDR3 loop spans 15 amino acids. CDR1 is MDHEN and CDR2 is SYDVKM in the germline V gene. DNA for the CDR3: TGTGCCAGCAGTTTACGGGCGGGAGGGGGGGATACGCAGTATTTT. This translates into CASSLRAGGGDTQYF.

The V call is TRBV20-1, the J call TRBJ1-2, with 8 bases fitting TRBD1. The CDR3 totals 11 residues. Germline assignment: CDR1 DFQATT and CDR2 SNEGSKA (reference sequence). CDR3 nucleotide sequence: TGCAGCATCACAGGGGGCTATGGCTACACCTTC. Its translation is CSITGGYGYTF.

About this clone itself: The same CDR3 arises from other DNA sequences in this sample as well. The chain carries TRBV4-3 and TRBJ2-1; TRBD2 is a possible D gene (6 bases). V was cut by 0 bases and J by 1 base, with 7 bases left in between. Germline V CDR1 and CDR2: LGHNA, YSLEER. The CDR3 totals 15 residues. The chain's CDR3 is CASSQEGGSYNEQFF. CDR3 nucleotide sequence: TGCGCCAGCAGCCAAGAAGGAGGGTCCTACAATGAGCAGTTCTTC.

This clone was found a few times. The chain couples TRBV7-8 to TRBJ1-1; D may be TRBD1 (5 bases). There are 16 residues in the CDR3. Germline V gives CDR1 SGHVS, CDR2 FQNEAQ. V was shortened by 4 bases and J by 3 bases, with 18 bases between the two germline ends. The CDR3 is CASSSVGGLGDTEAFF. In DNA, the CDR3 is TGTGCCAGCAGCTCGGTCGGGGGTTTGGGGGACACTGAAGCTTTCTTT.

This chain joins TRBV12-2 and TRBJ1-2. TRBV12-2 is a recognized pseudogene. The CDR3 runs 10 residues. The CDR3 here is CASRLEGGDF. As DNA, the CDR3 is TGTGCAAGTCGCTTAGAGGGGGGGGATTTC.

The rearrangement joins TRBV6-1 to TRBJ2-3, with D maybe TRBD1 (5 bases). CDR3 size: 13 residues. Deletions cut 4 bases from V and 6 bases from J, with 11 bases between. From germline, CDR1 is MNHNS and CDR2 SASEGT. This CDR3 is CASSAPTVDTQYF. The CDR3 DNA reads as TGTGCCAGCAGTGCCCCGACAGTGGATACGCAGTATTTT.

CDR3 residues: CASSVGTVLYNEQFF. The CDR3 bases are TGTGCCAGCAGCGTAGGCACGGTGTTGTACAATGAGCAGTTCTTC. The chain joins TRBV9 to TRBJ2-1; D is unclear. The CDR3 is 15 amino acids. Germline V CDR1 and CDR2: SGDLS, YYNGEE. V dropped 0 bases and J dropped 4 bases, with 11 bases sitting between them.

CDR3 nucleotides: TGCGCCAGCAGCCTCCGACTAGCTTTGGATGAGCAGTTCTTC. Protein product: CASSLRLALDEQFF. The rearrangement links TRBV4-1 to TRBJ2-1, with TRBD2 matching 7 bases. The CDR3 is made up of 14 amino acids. V lost 4 bases to trimming and J lost 8 bases; unmatched junction nucleotides: 8. Germline-derived CDR1 and CDR2 are MGHRA and YSYEKL.

The chain combines TRBV13 with TRBJ1-1; possibly TRBD1 for D (6 bases). The V gene's germline CDR1 is PRHDT and CDR2 FYEKMQ (reference sequence). V lost 3 bases to trimming and J lost 11 bases, with 22 bases between them. The CDR3 loop spans 15 amino acids. CDR3 nucleotide sequence: TGTGCCAGCAGCTTGGTTTCTCTGGGGGCCCGGGTCGCTTTCTTT. Translating gives CASSLVSLGARVAFF.

This clone has only one observation. The genes are TRBV5-1 and TRBJ1-2, with D maybe TRBD1 (5 bases). The CDR3 consists of 15 residues. Germline assignment: CDR1 SGHRS and CDR2 YFSETQ. V was trimmed by 0 bases and J by 8 bases, leaving 17 bases between them. CDR3 amino acids: CASSLADRTVRGYTF. CDR3 nucleotide sequence: TGCGCCAGCAGCTTGGCCGACAGAACGGTCCGGGGCTACACCTTC. Drawing the rest from reference TRBV5-1 and TRBJ1-2, the complete variable domain is KAGVTQTPRYLIKTRGQQVTLSCSPISGHRSVSWYQQTPGQGLQFLFEYFSETQRNKGNFPGRFSGRQFSNSRSEMNVSTLELGDSALYLCASSLADRTVRGYTFGSGTRLTVV.

The chain links TRBV30 to TRBJ1-1; 7 bases map to TRBD1. Germline loops: CDR1 GTSNPN, CDR2 SVGIG (reference sequence). With V trimmed by 2 bases and J by 4 bases, 4 bases remained unmatched. CDR3 length equals 13 residues. The CDR3 sequence is CAWSPPGGTEAFF. The DNA of the CDR3 is TGTGCCTGGAGTCCGCCAGGGGGCACTGAAGCTTTCTTT.

This chain uses TRBV7-2 with TRBJ2-4; perhaps TRBD1 as D (6 bases). In germline, CDR1 is SGHTA, CDR2 FQGNSA. V lost 1 base, J lost 7 bases, and 14 bases lay in between. CDR3 length equals 15 residues. CDR3 sequence: CASSLDPGEGNIQYF. The CDR3 DNA sequence: TGTGCCAGCAGCTTAGACCCAGGGGAAGGGAACATTCAGTACTTC.

This clone was seen only a few times. CDR3 residues: CASSPMRSGANVLTF. The CDR3 bases are TGTGCCAGCAGCCCTATGAGGTCTGGGGCCAACGTCCTGACTTTC. The chain has TRBV11-2 and TRBJ2-6; D gene unclear. Germline values: CDR1 SGHAT, CDR2 FQNNGV. Trimming pared 5 bases from V and 1 base from J, leaving 9 bases between. The CDR3 length is 15 residues.

This clone was detected once. The genes are TRBV9 and TRBJ1-1; tentatively, D is TRBD1 (6 bases). This CDR3 is 14 amino acids long. Trimming removed 0 bases at V and 6 bases at J, with 12 bases between. Germline V lookup: CDR1 SGDLS, CDR2 YYNGEE. The CDR3 DNA follows: TGTGCCAGCAGCGTAGTGGGGGCCGAGGCTGAAGCTTTCTTT. Its protein product is CASSVVGAEAEAFF.

This chain joins TRBV7-2 and TRBJ2-5, with 7 bases matching TRBD2. The V gene's germline CDR1 is SGHTA and CDR2 FQGNSA. The CDR3 runs 16 residues. V was pared by 1 base and J by 5 bases, with 10 bases of the junction left unmatched. Here the CDR3 DNA reads TGTGCCAGCAGCTTAGGGGGGGGGTTTTCTAGGGAGACCCAGTACTTC. It is translated as CASSLGGGFSRETQYF. Looking up the rest from reference TRBV7-2 and TRBJ2-5 gives the full variable domain: GAGVSQSPSNKVTEKGKDVELRCDPISGHTALYWYRQSLGQGLEFLIYFQGNSAPDKSGLPSDRFSAERTGGSVSTLTIQRTQQEDSAVYLCASSLGGGFSRETQYFGPGTRLLVL.

This clone showed up just a few times. The chain links TRBV4-3 to TRBJ2-1, with D uncertain. Germline CDR1 LGHNA, CDR2 YSLEER. The CDR3 sequence is 18 residues long. With 0 bases removed from V and 4 bases from J, the gap between germline ends came to 19 bases. CDR3: CASSQDPSGLGSYNEQFF. For the CDR3, the DNA is TGCGCCAGCAGCCAAGATCCATCCGGGTTAGGCAGTTACAATGAGCAGTTCTTC.

This clone came up once. This chain connects TRBV5-5 to TRBJ2-7; a weak D match, TRBD1 (6 bases). The CDR3 is 15 residues long. V was trimmed by 2 bases and J by 1 base, leaving 13 bases between them. Germline V lookup: CDR1 SGHKS, CDR2 YYEKEE (reference sequence). The CDR3: CASSFVPGESYEQYF. The CDR3 DNA sequence: TGTGCCAGCAGCTTCGTTCCAGGGGAGTCCTACGAGCAGTACTTC.

A few counts support this clone. V and J are TRBV7-9 and TRBJ1-4; 10 nucleotides align to TRBD1. V trimming: 3 bases; J trimming: 8 bases; junction bases outside the gene matches: 6. Looked up from germline, CDR1 is SEHNR and CDR2 is FQNEAQ (reference sequence). The length of the CDR3 is 15 residues. CDR3 coding DNA: TGTGCCAGCAGCTTTTCCCGGACAGGGGGGGAAAAACTGTTTTTT. Residues: CASSFSRTGGEKLFF.

In this sample, this clone turned up a few times. CDR3 residues: CASSESDGSNQPQHF. For the CDR3, the DNA is TGTGCCAGCAGTGAAAGCGACGGAAGCAATCAGCCCCAGCATTTT. This rearrangement joins TRBV2 to TRBJ1-5; D unclear. The germline CDR1 and CDR2 sequences are SNHLY and FYNNEI. Trimming left V 2 bases short and J 1 base short, with 9 bases between. The CDR3 totals 15 residues.